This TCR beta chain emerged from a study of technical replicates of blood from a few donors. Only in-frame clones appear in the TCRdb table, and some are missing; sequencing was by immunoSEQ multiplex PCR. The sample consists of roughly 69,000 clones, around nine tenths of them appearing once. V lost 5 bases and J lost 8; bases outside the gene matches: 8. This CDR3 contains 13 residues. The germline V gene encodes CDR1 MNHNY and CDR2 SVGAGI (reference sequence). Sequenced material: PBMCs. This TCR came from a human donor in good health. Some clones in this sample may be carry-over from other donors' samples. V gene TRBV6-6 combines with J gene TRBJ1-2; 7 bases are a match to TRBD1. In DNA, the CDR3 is TGTGCCAGCAGTCCCGGGAGGGGGCAGGGCTACACCTTC. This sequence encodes CASSPGRGQGYTF.